These 17 T cell receptor beta chains came from one sample sequenced in a study of blood T cell repertoires in COVID-19 (dated by TCRdb to 2018 to 2020). Library method: the immunoSEQ multiplex PCR assay. Here the immuneACCESS table is served through TCRdb, limited to in-frame sequences with V and J called. Missing clones are a known gap in these copies; in checked studies unresolved V genes cover under half, and the rest lacks a known reason. This sample lists a few hundred thousand clones; 90% were detected once. Approximately 4% of the sample is held by the ten biggest clonotypes. Specimen: PBMCs or T cells enriched from blood (not recorded which). Receptors were obtained from a woman younger than 30 with acute COVID-19.

This chain links TRBV2 with TRBJ2-1; 14 bases agree with TRBD2. V lost 2 bases and J lost 8; bases outside the gene matches: 5. The germline gives CDR1 SNHLY, CDR2 FYNNEI. The CDR3 sequence is 16 residues long. The CDR3 protein is CASSEFLGLAGDEQFF. CDR3 in DNA: TGTGCCAGCAGTGAATTCTTGGGACTAGCGGGAGATGAGCAGTTCTTC.

The J gene is TRBJ1-4, the V gene TRBV5-1, with 8 bases matching TRBD1. The CDR3 spans 14 residues. CDR1 is SGHRS, CDR2 YFSETQ, per germline. J gave up 8 bases and V 0 bases, and 3 bases lay outside the gene matches. The CDR3 nucleotides are TGCGCCAGCAGCTTGGGACAGGGGTTGGAAAAACTGTTTTTT. It is translated as CASSLGQGLEKLFF.

This chain connects TRBV28 to TRBJ2-3; 12 bases agree with TRBD2. Per germline, CDR1 MDHEN and CDR2 SYDVKM. The V segment lost 5 bases and the J segment 2 bases; nucleotides outside the gene matches: 5. The CDR3 runs to 16 residues. Here the CDR3 reads CASSPRLAGDTDTQYF. CDR3 nucleotides: TGTGCCAGCAGTCCCCGACTAGCGGGGGACACAGATACGCAGTATTTT. The variable domain in full, with the rest retrieved from reference TRBV28 and TRBJ2-3, is DVKVTQSSRYLVKRTGEKVFLECVQDMDHENMFWYRQDPGLGLRLIYFSYDVKMKEKGDIPEGYSVSREKKERFSLILESASTNQTSMYLCASSPRLAGDTDTQYFGPGTRLTVL.

The J gene is TRBJ1-4, the V gene TRBV2, with TRBD1 matching over 7 bases. The germline V gene encodes CDR1 SNHLY and CDR2 FYNNEI. V was pared by 4 bases and J by 5 bases, with 10 bases of the junction left unmatched. The CDR3 consists of 16 residues. CDR3 coding DNA: TGTGCCAGCAGTGGTCGACAGGGAGGAGGAAATGAAAAACTGTTTTTT. Translating it yields CASSGRQGGGNEKLFF.

The chain carries TRBV27 and TRBJ1-6; D may be TRBD1 (5 bases). CDR3 length: 16 amino acids. Germline V CDR1 and CDR2: MNHEY, SMNVEV (reference sequence). Trimming took 7 bases from V and 11 from J, leaving 24 bases between them. The CDR3 reads CASTSKGAPKFAPLHF. CDR3 DNA sequence: TGTGCCAGCACCTCAAAAGGGGCCCCAAAGTTCGCACCCCTCCACTTT.

The DNA for the CDR3 is TGCAGCGTTGGGTACAGGGGGTACCAAGAGACCCAGTACTTC. It encodes CSVGYRGYQETQYF. This chain connects TRBV29-1 to TRBJ2-5, with 8 bases matching TRBD1. Per the germline V gene, CDR1 is SQVTM and CDR2 is ANQGSEA. The CDR3 is 14 amino acids. J lost 0 bases, V lost 4 bases, and 4 bases had no gene match. Based on the CDR3 plus reference TRBV29-1 and TRBJ2-5, the full variable domain is SAVISQKPSRDICQRGTSLTIQCQVDSQVTMMFWYRQQPGQSLTLIATANQGSEATYESGFVIDKFPISRPNLTFSTLTVSNMSPEDSSIYLCSVGYRGYQETQYFGPGTRLLVL.

The J gene is TRBJ1-4, the V gene TRBV3-1 (or the pseudogene TRBV3-2); TRBD1 is a possible D gene (5 bases). Germline CDR1 LGHDT, CDR2 YNNKEL (reference sequence). V was pared by 3 bases and J by 7 bases, with 15 bases between. CDR3 size: 15 residues. DNA of the CDR3: TGTGCCAGCAGCCACTCGACTAGGGGCGGTGAAAAACTGTTTTTT. Translated, it gives CASSHSTRGGEKLFF.

This clone was seen only once. This rearrangement joins TRBV9 to TRBJ2-1, with 9 positions matching TRBD2. Per the germline V gene, CDR1 is SGDLS and CDR2 is YYNGEE. J was trimmed by 0 bases and V by 0 bases; bases with no gene match: 4. This CDR3 spans 17 amino acids. The CDR3 DNA follows: TGTGCCAGCAGCGTAGTGGGTAGCGGGAGCTCCTACAATGAGCAGTTCTTC. This codes for CASSVVGSGSSYNEQFF.

This chain uses TRBV3-1 (or the pseudogene TRBV3-2) with TRBJ1-2; 10 bases map to TRBD1. The CDR3 totals 16 residues. V gave up 0 bases and J gave up 1 base; unmatched junction bases: 2. Germline loops: CDR1 LGHDT, CDR2 YNNKEL (reference sequence). The CDR3 sequence: CASSQDWDRGNYGYTF. CDR3 coding DNA: TGTGCCAGCAGCCAAGATTGGGACAGGGGTAACTATGGCTACACCTTC.

V gene TRBV19 combines with J gene TRBJ1-5; 7 bases map to TRBD1. The CDR3 spans 14 residues. With 7 bases clipped from V and 6 bases from J, the junction kept 9 bases outside the gene matches. Germline V gene data show CDR1 as LNHDA and CDR2 as SQIVND (reference sequence). CDR3: CASIMRGQGQPQHF. Here the CDR3 DNA reads TGTGCCAGTATAATGAGGGGGCAGGGTCAGCCCCAGCATTTT.

A single count supports this clone. The chain couples TRBV7-2 to TRBJ2-2; 7 bases map to TRBD2. The junction had 6 bases not matched to a gene; V was cut back by 1 base and J by 7 bases. The CDR3 runs 15 residues. CDR1 and CDR2 from the germline V gene are SGHTA and FQGNSA. The CDR3 DNA reads as TGTGCCAGCAGCTTAGAGTTAAGCGGGGTCGGGGAGCTGTTTTTT. Protein sequence: CASSLELSGVGELFF.

The chain carries TRBV28 and TRBJ1-5, with D possibly TRBD1 on 5 matching bases. The length of the CDR3 is 15 residues. CDR1 is MDHEN and CDR2 is SYDVKM in the germline V gene. With 8 bases removed from V and 9 bases from J, the gap between germline ends came to 23 bases. The DNA for the CDR3 is TGTGCCAGCGCCATAGGGGCCGCTTCGCACCGGCCCCAGCATTTT. It encodes CASAIGAASHRPQHF.

The chain is built from TRBV2 and TRBJ2-1; TRBD2 might be the D (7 bases). This CDR3 comprises 12 residues. Trimming removed 11 bases from V and 4 bases from J, with 12 bases in between. Germline lookup yields CDR1 SNHLY and CDR2 FYNNEI. The CDR3 sequence is CAGGGGYNEQFF. The CDR3 DNA sequence: TGTGCCGGAGGGGGGGGATACAATGAGCAGTTCTTC.

The rearrangement uses TRBV6-1 and TRBJ2-3; TRBD2 agrees at 8 bases. CDR3 length equals 17 residues. J lost 4 bases, V lost 2 bases, and 11 bases had no gene match. The V gene's germline CDR1 is MNHNS and CDR2 SASEGT. The CDR3 reads CASSERSSGSGADTQYF. CDR3 DNA sequence: TGTGCCAGCAGTGAAAGGTCCAGCGGGAGTGGGGCAGATACGCAGTATTTT.

The genes are TRBV3-1 (or the pseudogene TRBV3-2) and TRBJ2-5; maybe TRBD1 (5 bases). CDR1 LGHDT and CDR2 YNNKEL come from the germline V gene (reference sequence). This CDR3 spans 14 amino acids. Trimming took off 4 bases at V and 1 base at J, with 10 bases between the two ends. The CDR3 region has the DNA TGTGCCAGCAGCCTTAAAGGGGCCCAAGAGACCCAGTACTTC. Its translation: CASSLKGAQETQYF.

The rearrangement uses TRBV6-5 and TRBJ1-4; the D is unclear. CDR1 is MNHEY and CDR2 is SVGAGI in the germline V gene. The CDR3 sequence is 16 residues long. V was clipped by 3 bases and J by 3 bases, with 14 bases between them. The CDR3 region has the DNA TGTGCCAGCAGTTATTCCCTTCCGGCGGCTAATGAAAAACTGTTTTTT. It specifies CASSYSLPAANEKLFF.

The chain recombines TRBV3-1 (or the pseudogene TRBV3-2) with TRBJ1-5, with 8 bases lining up with TRBD1. V lost 4 bases and J lost 7; bases outside the gene matches: 9. CDR3 size: 15 residues. The V gene's germline CDR1 is LGHDT and CDR2 YNNKEL (reference sequence). CDR3 residues: CASSPNPGGGQPQHF. CDR3 in DNA: TGTGCCAGCAGCCCCAACCCAGGGGGCGGGCAGCCCCAGCATTTT.